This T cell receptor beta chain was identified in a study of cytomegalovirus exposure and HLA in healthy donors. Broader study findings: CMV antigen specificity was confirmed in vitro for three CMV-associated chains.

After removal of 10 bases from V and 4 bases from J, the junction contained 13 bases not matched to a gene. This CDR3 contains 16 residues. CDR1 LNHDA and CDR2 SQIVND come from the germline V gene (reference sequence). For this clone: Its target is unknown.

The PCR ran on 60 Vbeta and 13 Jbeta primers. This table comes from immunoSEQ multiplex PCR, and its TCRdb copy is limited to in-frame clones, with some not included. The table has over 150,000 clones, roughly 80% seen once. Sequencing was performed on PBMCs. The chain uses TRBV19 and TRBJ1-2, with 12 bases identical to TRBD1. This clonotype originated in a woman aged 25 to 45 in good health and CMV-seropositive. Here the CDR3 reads CATTPGQGARRYGYTF. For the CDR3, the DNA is TGTGCCACCACCCCGGGACAGGGGGCGCGTCGCTATGGCTACACCTTC.